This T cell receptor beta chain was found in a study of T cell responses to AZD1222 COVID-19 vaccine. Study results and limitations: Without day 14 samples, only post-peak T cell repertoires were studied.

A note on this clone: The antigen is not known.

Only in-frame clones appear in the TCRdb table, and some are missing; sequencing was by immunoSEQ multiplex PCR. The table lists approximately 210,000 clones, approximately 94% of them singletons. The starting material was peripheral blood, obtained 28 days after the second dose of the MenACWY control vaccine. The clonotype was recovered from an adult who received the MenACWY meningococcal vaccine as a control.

The CDR3 protein is CASSPAGVGGGGNTIYF. DNA for the CDR3: TGTGCCAGCAGCCCCGCCGGAGTTGGGGGCGGTGGAAACACCATATATTTT. This chain joins TRBV7-2 and TRBJ1-3, with a tentative D call TRBD1 (6 bases). Germline values: CDR1 SGHTA, CDR2 FQGNSA. This CDR3 comprises 17 residues. V lost 5 bases, J lost 3 bases, and 20 bases lay in between.